The T cell receptor beta chain described here comes from a study of early T cells in non-severe SARS-CoV-2 infection. As for the study in general: Sequencing used unsorted whole-blood bulk RNA, so chains lack pairing. Study observations and caveats: Using VDJdb, the matching emphasized anti-spike CD8 responses while missing private and CD4 specificities.

This clonotype showed up many times. The antigen remains undetermined. Individual cDNA molecules received unique molecular identifiers during library preparation. Each CDR3 protein gets one entry after TCRdb re-called the 5' RACE reads with MiXCR. The table shows around 89,000 distinct CDR3 sequences, with 14% to 15% occurring only once. The V and J ends lost 1 base and 5 bases, in that order; junction bases with no gene match: 22. CDR1 and CDR2 from the germline V gene are LNHNV and YYDKDF (reference sequence). This CDR3 is built from 21 residues. The rearrangement links TRBV15 to TRBJ2-3; 9 nucleotides align to TRBD2. The receptor comes from an adult who was a healthcare worker with PCR-confirmed SARS-CoV-2 infection or an uninfected control (not recorded which). The specimen was whole blood. The DNA for the CDR3 is TGTGCCACCAGCAGAGCCGGTTTATCCGGGACTAGCATAATCGGAGTAGATACGCAGTATTTT. This codes for CATSRAGLSGTSIIGVDTQYF.